What follows are 25 T cell receptor beta chains derived from one specimen sequenced in a study of blood T cell repertoires in COVID-19. Sequencing was performed with immunoSEQ multiplex PCR; in TCRdb, only in-frame clones are kept and a portion is missing. Of around 250,000 clones in the sample, about 88% were seen once. The source material was PBMCs or T cells enriched from blood (not recorded which). These TCRs come from a young man with acute COVID-19.

V gene TRBV2 combines with J gene TRBJ2-2; 9 bases map to TRBD2. V gave up 10 bases and J gave up 5 bases; unmatched junction bases: 8. Per the germline V gene, CDR1 is SNHLY and CDR2 is FYNNEI. This CDR3 is 14 amino acids long. The CDR3 coding sequence is TGTGCCACCGCGGGACTAGCTCTAACCGGGGAGCTGTTTTTT. Residues: CATAGLALTGELFF.

The V call is TRBV19, the J call TRBJ1-3, with a tentative D call TRBD1 (6 bases). Trimming stripped 7 bases from V and 0 bases from J, with 19 bases between. Germline values: CDR1 LNHDA, CDR2 SQIVND (reference sequence). There are 17 residues in the CDR3. The CDR3, as DNA: TGTGCCAGTACCCATTCCCCGGGACAATTCTCTGGAAACACCATATATTTT. Translated: CASTHSPGQFSGNTIYF.

This clone was detected only once. The J gene is TRBJ2-2, the V gene TRBV19; possible D gene TRBD1, 5 bases. The CDR3 contains 14 residues. Trimming pared 2 bases from V and 6 bases from J, leaving 10 bases between. Germline CDR1 reads LNHDA; CDR2 reads SQIVND (reference sequence). The CDR3 nucleotides read TGTGCCAGTAGTATAAGGGGTGGAGCCGGGGAGCTGTTTTTT. Protein: CASSIRGGAGELFF.

Comment on this clone: Distinct nucleotide sequences in the sample also encode this CDR3. V usage is TRBV3-1 (or the pseudogene TRBV3-2) and J usage is TRBJ1-1; D is ambiguous. The CDR3 covers 14 residues. Germline CDR1 LGHDT, CDR2 YNNKEL (reference sequence). Between the trimmed V and J ends, which lost 4 bases and 4 bases, there was a span of 13 bases. CDR3 nucleotides: TGTGCCAGCAGCCCATCGGGTCGGGGCACTGAAGCTTTCTTT. Translated: CASSPSGRGTEAFF.

This clone showed up just a few times. The V gene is TRBV11-2, the J gene TRBJ2-1; 9 bases match TRBD2. V shed 5 bases and J 1 base; nucleotides not matched to a gene: 9. CDR1 is SGHAT and CDR2 is FQNNGV in the germline V gene. The CDR3 loop spans 17 amino acids. The CDR3, as DNA: TGTGCCAGCAGCCCGGCTAGCGGGGCAATATCCTACAATGAGCAGTTCTTC. Amino acid sequence: CASSPASGAISYNEQFF. Looking up the rest from reference TRBV11-2 and TRBJ2-1 gives the full variable domain: EAGVAQSPRYKIIEKRQSVAFWCNPISGHATLYWYQQILGQGPKLLIQFQNNGVVDDSQLPKDRFSAERLKGVDSTLKIQPAKLEDSAVYLCASSPASGAISYNEQFFGPGTRLTVL.

Note on this clone: A read error may account for a junction end that differs from germline. V usage is TRBV5-1 and J usage is TRBJ2-5; maybe TRBD1 (6 bases). Looked up from germline, CDR1 is SGHRS and CDR2 is YFSETQ. CDR3 length equals 14 residues. CDR3 sequence (DNA): TGTGCCAGCAGCACGCCCAGGGGACAAGAGACCCAGTACTTC. It is translated as CASSTPRGQETQYF.

In nucleotides, the CDR3 is TGTGCCAGCAGCGGGACAGGGGGTAATTATGGCTACACCTTC. Translation: CASSGTGGNYGYTF. The chain is built from TRBV5-4 and TRBJ1-2; 11 nucleotides align to TRBD1. After removal of 4 bases from V and 5 bases from J, the junction contained 4 bases not matched to a gene. Germline lookup yields CDR1 SGHNT and CDR2 YYREEE (reference sequence). CDR3 length: 14 residues. Full variable domain (missing parts from reference TRBV5-4 and TRBJ1-2): ETGVTQSPTHLIKTRGQQVTLRCSSQSGHNTVSWYQQALGQGPQFIFQYYREEENGRGNFPPRFSGLQFPNYSSELNVNALELDDSALYLCASSGTGGNYGYTFGSGTRLTVV.

V and J are TRBV29-1 and TRBJ1-5; TRBD1 aligns across 9 bases. With 4 bases clipped from V and 4 bases from J, the junction kept 2 bases outside the gene matches. The germline V gene has CDR1 SQVTM and CDR2 ANQGSEA. This CDR3 is 13 amino acids long. CDR3 sequence: CSVGQGGNQPQHF. The DNA for the CDR3 is TGCAGCGTTGGACAGGGGGGGAATCAGCCCCAGCATTTT.

V usage is TRBV19 and J usage is TRBJ1-1; 9 bases are a match to TRBD1. The J segment lost 1 base and the V segment lost 3 bases, leaving 9 bases of the junction unmatched. Per the germline V gene, CDR1 is LNHDA and CDR2 is SQIVND (reference sequence). This CDR3 has 17 amino acids. The CDR3 bases are TGTGCCAGTAGTATCGGGACAGGGTCGGGTAGGAACACTGAAGCTTTCTTT. As protein: CASSIGTGSGRNTEAFF.

About this clone: At one boundary the junction diverges from the germline segment, which might be a read error. Other DNA sequences in the same sample also yield this CDR3. V usage is TRBV5-1 and J usage is TRBJ2-1; TRBD2 is a possible D gene (6 bases). The germline gives CDR1 SGHRS, CDR2 YFSETQ. CDR3 length equals 14 residues. CDR3 nucleotide sequence: TGTGCCAGCAGCTTGGCGGGATCCTACAATGAGCAGTTCTTC. Its translation is CASSLAGSYNEQFF.

The chain couples TRBV24-1 to TRBJ1-1; TRBD1 aligns across 7 bases. Germline CDR1 reads KGHDR; CDR2 reads SFDVKD. The CDR3 contains 16 residues. V gave up 3 bases and J gave up 1 base; unmatched junction bases: 7. The CDR3 region is CATSDGTVYGNTEAFF. The CDR3 DNA reads TGTGCCACCAGTGATGGGACAGTATACGGGAACACTGAAGCTTTCTTT.

The chain combines TRBV5-1 with TRBJ2-5, with TRBD2 as a possible D gene (6 bases). Germline V gene data show CDR1 as SGHRS and CDR2 as YFSETQ. With 4 bases removed from V and 2 bases from J, the gap between germline ends came to 15 bases. This CDR3 contains 15 residues. The CDR3 bases are TGCGCCAGCAGCCCGACTAGTCGGGGGCAAGAGACCCAGTACTTC. Translating gives CASSPTSRGQETQYF.

The chain has TRBV10-1 and TRBJ1-5, with a tentative D call TRBD1 (6 bases). V lost 5 bases to trimming and J lost 5 bases, with 10 bases between them. Germline V gene lookup returns CDR1 WNHNN and CDR2 SYGVQD (reference sequence). CDR3 length equals 13 residues. CDR3 DNA: TGCGCCAGCAGTCCGGACAGCTATCAGCCCCAGCATTTT. Its protein product is CASSPDSYQPQHF.

This sequence joins TRBV6-4 and TRBJ2-2; a weak D match, TRBD2 (5 bases). The CDR3 has 13 residues. V dropped 2 bases and J dropped 5 bases, with 6 bases sitting between them. Germline V gene lookup returns CDR1 MRHNA and CDR2 SNTAGT. CDR3 region: CASSDEGTGELFF. CDR3 DNA sequence: TGTGCCAGCAGTGACGAGGGTACCGGGGAGCTGTTTTTT.

The CDR3: CASSPLRPGLNTEAFF. Here the CDR3 DNA reads TGTGCCAGCAGCCCCCTACGACCGGGATTGAACACTGAAGCTTTCTTT. This sequence joins TRBV14 and TRBJ1-1; D is unresolved. In germline, CDR1 is SGHDN, CDR2 FVKESK. The V gene lost 4 bases and the J gene lost 0 bases, with 15 bases spanning the gap. The CDR3 sequence is 16 residues long.

This sequence joins TRBV10-3 and TRBJ1-2; TRBD1 aligns across 8 bases. Germline assignment: CDR1 ENHRY and CDR2 SYGVKD. V lost 2 bases, J lost 7 bases, and 6 bases stayed unmatched. The CDR3 totals 14 residues. The CDR3 DNA reads TGTGCCATCAGTGAGCTTCGGGACAGGTCTGGCTACACCTTC. Its translation is CAISELRDRSGYTF.

V gene TRBV27 combines with J gene TRBJ1-1; 8 positions match TRBD1. V lost 5 bases and J lost 1; bases outside the gene matches: 3. Per germline, CDR1 MNHEY and CDR2 SMNVEV (reference sequence). This CDR3 is built from 14 residues. CDR3: CASSPGQENTEAFF. Here the CDR3 DNA reads TGTGCCAGCAGTCCGGGACAGGAGAACACTGAAGCTTTCTTT.

The rearrangement uses TRBV7-9 and TRBJ1-1, with D hard to call. The germline V and J ends were trimmed by 6 bases and 10 bases, with 15 bases remaining between them. CDR3 length: 12 residues. Per the germline V gene, CDR1 is SEHNR and CDR2 is FQNEAQ (reference sequence). The CDR3 loop is CASRPSGAGAFF. The DNA for the CDR3 is TGTGCCAGCAGACCGTCGGGCGCGGGAGCTTTCTTT.

The V call is TRBV11-3, the J call TRBJ2-2; D perhaps matches TRBD2 (5 bases). CDR3 size: 12 residues. Germline-derived CDR1 and CDR2 are SGHNT and YENEEA. The V end lost 4 bases, the J end lost 6 bases, and 6 bases lay between the germline ends. Written as DNA, the CDR3 is TGTGCCAGCAGCTCCGGGGCCGGGGAGCTGTTTTTT. Translating gives CASSSGAGELFF.

V is TRBV27 and J is TRBJ1-2; D perhaps matches TRBD1 (5 bases). Germline V gene sequence: CDR1 MNHEY, CDR2 SMNVEV (reference sequence). The CDR3 covers 14 residues. V was shortened by 3 bases and J by 4 bases, with 12 bases between the two germline ends. The CDR3 DNA is TGTGCCAGCAGTTTTGGGCAGGGCGCCTATGGCTACACCTTC. It codes for CASSFGQGAYGYTF.

In its sample, this clone was seen once. This CDR3 is CASSPRVSSYNEQFF. CDR3 bases: TGTGCCAGCAGTCCCAGGGTGAGCTCCTACAATGAGCAGTTCTTC. The chain uses TRBV28 and TRBJ2-1; TRBD1 is a possible D gene (5 bases). The V gene lost 5 bases and the J gene lost 0 bases, with 11 bases spanning the gap. CDR1 is MDHEN, CDR2 SYDVKM, per germline. The CDR3 is 15 residues long. The complete variable domain, with remaining parts taken from reference TRBV28 and TRBJ2-1, reads DVKVTQSSRYLVKRTGEKVFLECVQDMDHENMFWYRQDPGLGLRLIYFSYDVKMKEKGDIPEGYSVSREKKERFSLILESASTNQTSMYLCASSPRVSSYNEQFFGPGTRLTVL.

The chain recombines TRBV24-1 with TRBJ1-1; 9 bases align to TRBD1. Unmatched junction bases numbered 17, after V lost 8 bases and J lost 8 bases. CDR1 is KGHDR, CDR2 SFDVKD, per germline. The CDR3 runs 16 residues. CDR3 protein: CATNPGTGFPGPEAFF. The DNA of the CDR3 is TGTGCCACCAATCCCGGGACAGGGTTTCCCGGGCCCGAAGCTTTCTTT.

This chain's CDR3 is CAWSVSGQRNNSPLHF. DNA of the CDR3: TGTGCCTGGAGTGTATCGGGACAGAGAAATAATTCACCCCTCCACTTT. The chain carries TRBV30 and TRBJ1-6; 7 bases agree with TRBD1. Per the germline V gene, CDR1 is GTSNPN and CDR2 is SVGIG (reference sequence). The CDR3 consists of 16 residues. The trim removed 0 bases at V and 5 bases at J, leaving 7 bases unmatched.

The V gene is TRBV24-1, the J gene TRBJ2-1; the match to TRBD2 covers 7 bases. V gave up 9 bases and J gave up 2 bases; unmatched junction bases: 6. In germline, CDR1 is KGHDR, CDR2 SFDVKD. The CDR3 runs to 14 residues. CDR3 nucleotides: TGTGCCACCGGTAGCGGGCCTACCTACAATGAGCAGTTCTTC. Its translation: CATGSGPTYNEQFF.

V usage is TRBV29-1 and J usage is TRBJ1-1; D perhaps matches TRBD1 (5 bases). The CDR3 is made up of 12 amino acids. Looked up from germline, CDR1 is SQVTM and CDR2 is ANQGSEA. The germline V and J ends were trimmed by 6 bases and 4 bases, with 12 bases remaining between them. The CDR3 DNA follows: TGCAGCGTCGACACAGGTTTCACTGAAGCTTTCTTT. This translates into CSVDTGFTEAFF.